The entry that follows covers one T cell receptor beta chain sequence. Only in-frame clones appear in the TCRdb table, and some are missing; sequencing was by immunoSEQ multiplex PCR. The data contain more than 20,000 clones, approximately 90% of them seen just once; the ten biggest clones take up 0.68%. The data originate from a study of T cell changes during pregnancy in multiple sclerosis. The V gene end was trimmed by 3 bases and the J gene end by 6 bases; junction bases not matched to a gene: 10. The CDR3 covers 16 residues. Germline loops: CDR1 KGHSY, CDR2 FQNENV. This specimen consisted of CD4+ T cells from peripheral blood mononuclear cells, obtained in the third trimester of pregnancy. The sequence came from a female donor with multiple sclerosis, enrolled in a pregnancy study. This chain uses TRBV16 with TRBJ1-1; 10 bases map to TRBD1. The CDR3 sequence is CASSHSWTGGRSEAFF. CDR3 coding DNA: TGTGCCAGCAGCCATTCTTGGACAGGGGGTAGGTCTGAAGCTTTCTTT.